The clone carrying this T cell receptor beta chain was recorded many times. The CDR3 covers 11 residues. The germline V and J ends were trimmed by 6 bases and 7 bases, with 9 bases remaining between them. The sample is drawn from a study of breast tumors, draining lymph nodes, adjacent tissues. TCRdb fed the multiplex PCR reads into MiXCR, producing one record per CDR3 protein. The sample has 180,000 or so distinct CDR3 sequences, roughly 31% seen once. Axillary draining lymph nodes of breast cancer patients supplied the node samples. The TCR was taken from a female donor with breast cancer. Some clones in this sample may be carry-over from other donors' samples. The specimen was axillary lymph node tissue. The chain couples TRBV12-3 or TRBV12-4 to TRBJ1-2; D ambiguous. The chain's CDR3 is CASSVLGGYTF. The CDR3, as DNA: TGTGCCAGCAGCGTCCTTGGTGGCTACACCTTC.